These T cell receptor beta chains were read from a single sample in a study of post-analysis software for immune sequencing data. Each CDR3 protein gets one entry after TCRdb re-called the PCR reads with MiXCR. The repertoire includes 750,000 to 950,000 distinct CDR3 sequences, about 57% of them detected once, and approximately 4.3% sits in the top ten. Material for sequencing was blood. All receptors derive from a girl aged 10 to 17 with multiple sclerosis. Each CDR3 is given with its conserved first and last residue. The D gene is left open where the match is weak. Only some rows state a clone size, as once, few, many or a class for expanded clones.

clone size: -; D gene: TRBD1; J gene: TRBJ1-5; V gene: TRBV18; CDR3 DNA: TGTGCCAGCTCAAAGGAAAGGGGGACAGGGCTCAATCAGCCCCAGCATTTT; CDR3 protein: CASSKERGTGLNQPQHF
clone size: -; D gene: -; J gene: TRBJ2-1; V gene: TRBV25-1; CDR3 DNA: TGTGCCAGCACAGGGGGGACCACGTCCTGGAATGAGCAGTTCTTC; CDR3 protein: CASTGGTTSWNEQFF
clone size: -; D gene: TRBD2; J gene: TRBJ2-3; V gene: TRBV5-1; CDR3 DNA: TGCGCCAGCAGCTCTGGACTAGCGGGGGGTGGTCGAGAAGATACGCAGTATTTT; CDR3 protein: CASSSGLAGGGREDTQYF
clone size: few; D gene: -; J gene: TRBJ2-7; V gene: TRBV18; CDR3 DNA: TGTGCCAGCTCACCAGCTGCGGGGAGCTACGAGCAGTACTTC; CDR3 protein: CASSPAAGSYEQYF
clone size: once; D gene: -; J gene: TRBJ2-3; V gene: TRBV3-1; CDR3 DNA: TGTGCCAGCAGCCAAAACGAGGCAGATACGCAGTATTTT; CDR3 protein: CASSQNEADTQYF
clone size: -; D gene: -; J gene: TRBJ2-7; V gene: TRBV20-1; CDR3 DNA: TGCAGTGTCAGTCGGGGAGCGGGCCACAGCTCCTACGAGCAGTACTTC; CDR3 protein: CSVSRGAGHSSYEQYF
clone size: few; D gene: -; J gene: TRBJ2-3; V gene: TRBV6-5; CDR3 DNA: TGTGCCAGCAGTACCCAGCTGGTGGATACGCAGTATTTT; CDR3 protein: CASSTQLVDTQYF
clone size: -; D gene: -; J gene: TRBJ2-6; V gene: TRBV21-1; CDR3 DNA: TGTGCCAGCAGCAAATGTCCAGGGGTTGGGGCCAACGTCCTGACTTTC; CDR3 protein: CASSKCPGVGANVLTF
clone size: -; D gene: -; J gene: TRBJ2-7; V gene: TRBV6-2/TRBV6-3; CDR3 DNA: TGTGCCGGCAGTTACTCTGGGGTAAGCTCCTACGAGCAGTACTTC; CDR3 protein: CAGSYSGVSSYEQYF
clone size: -; D gene: -; J gene: TRBJ1-5; V gene: TRBV4-1; CDR3 DNA: TGCACCAGCAGCCCCGGCCAGGGCTCTATGCGCAATCAGCCCCAGCATTTT; CDR3 protein: CTSSPGQGSMRNQPQHF
clone size: -; D gene: TRBD1; J gene: TRBJ2-5; V gene: TRBV10-1; CDR3 DNA: TGCGCCAGCAGTTCACAGGGGTCGCAGACCCAGTACTTC; CDR3 protein: CASSSQGSQTQYF
clone size: -; D gene: TRBD1; J gene: TRBJ2-7; V gene: TRBV4-1; CDR3 DNA: TGCGCCAGCAGCCAAGATCCTAGACAGGGGATGGGGCAGTACTTC; CDR3 protein: CASSQDPRQGMGQYF
clone size: -; D gene: -; J gene: TRBJ2-1; V gene: TRBV12-5; CDR3 DNA: TGTGCTAGTGGTTTAGGGAGTGAGCAGTTCTTC; CDR3 protein: CASGLGSEQFF
clone size: few; D gene: -; J gene: TRBJ2-3; V gene: TRBV6-5; CDR3 DNA: TGTGCCAGCAGTTACTCCGGGATTGATACGCAGTATTTT; CDR3 protein: CASSYSGIDTQYF
clone size: -; D gene: TRBD2; J gene: TRBJ2-1; V gene: TRBV12-3/TRBV12-4; CDR3 DNA: TGTGCCAGCAGCTCTAAGGGAGGGATCAATGAGCAGTTCTTC; CDR3 protein: CASSSKGGINEQFF
clone size: -; D gene: TRBD1; J gene: TRBJ1-2; V gene: TRBV29-1; CDR3 DNA: TGCAGCGTGGCTGGACAGGCAACTAACTATGGCTACACCTTC; CDR3 protein: CSVAGQATNYGYTF
clone size: -; D gene: TRBD2; J gene: TRBJ2-1; V gene: TRBV12-3/TRBV12-4; CDR3 DNA: TGTGCCAGCTCGCCCGCGGGGGCCTACAATGAGCAGTTCTTC; CDR3 protein: CASSPAGAYNEQFF
clone size: few; D gene: -; J gene: TRBJ1-2; V gene: TRBV7-2; CDR3 DNA: TGTGCCAGCAGCCGAACAGGGTTTAACTATGGCTACACCTTC; CDR3 protein: CASSRTGFNYGYTF
clone size: once; D gene: -; J gene: TRBJ1-5; V gene: TRBV15; CDR3 DNA: TGTGCCACTAAGACAGGCTCAGGCCAGCCCCAGCATTTT; CDR3 protein: CATKTGSGQPQHF
clone size: -; D gene: -; J gene: TRBJ2-7; V gene: TRBV20-1; CDR3 DNA: TGCAGTGCTAGACCCCTCTCCTACGAGCAGTACTTC; CDR3 protein: CSARPLSYEQYF
clone size: -; D gene: -; J gene: TRBJ1-1; V gene: TRBV7-9; CDR3 DNA: TGTGCCAGCAGCAGGACAGTAGGTGACACTGAAGCTTTCTTT; CDR3 protein: CASSRTVGDTEAFF
clone size: -; D gene: -; J gene: TRBJ2-4; V gene: TRBV12-5; CDR3 DNA: TGTGCTAGTGGTTTGGGGACATTAGCCAAAAACATTCAGTACTTC; CDR3 protein: CASGLGTLAKNIQYF
clone size: few; D gene: TRBD2; J gene: TRBJ2-1; V gene: TRBV29-1; CDR3 DNA: TGCAGCGGCCGAAACCTGGGACTAGCGGAAAGAGGCTCCTACAATGAGCAGTTCTTC; CDR3 protein: CSGRNLGLAERGSYNEQFF
clone size: -; D gene: -; J gene: TRBJ1-5; V gene: TRBV2; CDR3 DNA: TGTGCCAGCAGCAAGGGGGGGCCCTGGGAAAATCAGCCCCAGCATTTT; CDR3 protein: CASSKGGPWENQPQHF
clone size: once; D gene: -; J gene: TRBJ1-2; V gene: TRBV29-1; CDR3 DNA: TGCAGCGTTGCATCACAGATCTATGGCTACACCTTC; CDR3 protein: CSVASQIYGYTF
clone size: -; D gene: -; J gene: TRBJ1-5; V gene: TRBV6-2/TRBV6-3; CDR3 DNA: TGTGCCAGCAGTTTGACAGGTGGTAAGATTTCGCCCCAGCATTTT; CDR3 protein: CASSLTGGKISPQHF
clone size: -; D gene: -; J gene: TRBJ2-1; V gene: TRBV20-1; CDR3 DNA: TGCAGTGCTAGTCACCTACTCCGGCTCTCCTACAATGAGCAGTTCTTC; CDR3 protein: CSASHLLRLSYNEQFF
clone size: -; D gene: -; J gene: TRBJ2-5; V gene: TRBV5-8; CDR3 DNA: TGTGCCAGCAGCTCCGGGACACTAAGAGAGACCCAGTACTTC; CDR3 protein: CASSSGTLRETQYF
clone size: few; D gene: -; J gene: TRBJ1-6; V gene: TRBV4-1; CDR3 DNA: TGCGCCAGCAAAGAACCGGACCTGGCATCACCCCTCCACTTT; CDR3 protein: CASKEPDLASPLHF
clone size: few; D gene: TRBD1; J gene: TRBJ2-3; V gene: TRBV18; CDR3 DNA: TGTGCCAGCTCACGATCGGGACAGACGCAGTATTTT; CDR3 protein: CASSRSGQTQYF
clone size: -; D gene: TRBD1; J gene: TRBJ1-2; V gene: TRBV11-2; CDR3 DNA: TGTGCCAGCAGCGCACTCCGGGACAGGGGGCCTCCGGGGTATGGCTACACCTTC; CDR3 protein: CASSALRDRGPPGYGYTF
clone size: -; D gene: TRBD2; J gene: TRBJ2-3; V gene: TRBV7-8; CDR3 DNA: TGTGCCAGCAGCTTACCCGAGACTAGCGGAGCCACAGATACGCAGTATTTT; CDR3 protein: CASSLPETSGATDTQYF
clone size: few; D gene: TRBD2; J gene: TRBJ2-1; V gene: TRBV5-1; CDR3 DNA: TGCGCCAGCAGCTCACTAGCGGGGCACTCCTACAATGAGCAGTTCTTC; CDR3 protein: CASSSLAGHSYNEQFF
clone size: -; D gene: -; J gene: TRBJ1-1; V gene: TRBV9; CDR3 DNA: TGTGCCAGCAGCGTTTTAGGGGATACGAACACTGAAGCTTTCTTT; CDR3 protein: CASSVLGDTNTEAFF
clone size: few; D gene: -; J gene: TRBJ2-3; V gene: TRBV4-2; CDR3 DNA: TGTGCCAGCAGCCAAGATATAGGTTATGCGCAGTATTTT; CDR3 protein: CASSQDIGYAQYF
clone size: -; D gene: -; J gene: TRBJ2-5; V gene: TRBV6-5; CDR3 DNA: TGTGCCAGCAGTTACTTTTCCCGAACAGAGACCCAGTACTTC; CDR3 protein: CASSYFSRTETQYF
clone size: -; D gene: TRBD1; J gene: TRBJ2-7; V gene: TRBV6-1; CDR3 DNA: TGTGCCAGCAGTGAAACGGCAGGGGGTCGATACGAGCAGTACTTC; CDR3 protein: CASSETAGGRYEQYF
clone size: -; D gene: TRBD2; J gene: TRBJ2-7; V gene: TRBV3-1; CDR3 DNA: TGTGCCAGCAGCCCCCCGGGACTAGTCTCCTACGAGCAGTACTTC; CDR3 protein: CASSPPGLVSYEQYF
clone size: -; D gene: -; J gene: TRBJ1-2; V gene: TRBV12-3/TRBV12-4; CDR3 DNA: TGTGCCAGCAGTTTGGGAGGCCCCCGGACGAGCTATGGCTACACCTTC; CDR3 protein: CASSLGGPRTSYGYTF
clone size: -; D gene: TRBD1; J gene: TRBJ2-1; V gene: TRBV30; CDR3 DNA: TGTGCCGGGACAGGGAATGTGCAGTTCTTC; CDR3 protein: CAGTGNVQFF
clone size: few; D gene: -; J gene: TRBJ2-5; V gene: TRBV29-1; CDR3 DNA: TGCAGCGTTGGAGGTAGCGTCGAGACCCAGTACTTC; CDR3 protein: CSVGGSVETQYF
clone size: -; D gene: -; J gene: TRBJ2-5; V gene: TRBV13; CDR3 DNA: TGTACCAGCAGCCCGCGAAAGGTAGAGGAGACCCAGTACTTC; CDR3 protein: CTSSPRKVEETQYF
clone size: -; D gene: -; J gene: TRBJ1-2; V gene: TRBV10-3; CDR3 DNA: TGTGCCATCAGTGAGTCGGCAGGCCGACCTAACTATGGCTACACCTTC; CDR3 protein: CAISESAGRPNYGYTF
clone size: few; D gene: TRBD2; J gene: TRBJ2-5; V gene: TRBV7-9; CDR3 DNA: TGTGCCAGCAGCTTAATACTAGCGGGAGTATTAGAGACCCAGTACTTC; CDR3 protein: CASSLILAGVLETQYF
clone size: -; D gene: TRBD1; J gene: TRBJ2-1; V gene: TRBV3-1; CDR3 DNA: TGTGCCAGCAGCCCCATTCTTCGACAGGGGAGTAACGAGCAGTTCTTC; CDR3 protein: CASSPILRQGSNEQFF
clone size: -; D gene: -; J gene: TRBJ2-7; V gene: TRBV12-3/TRBV12-4; CDR3 DNA: TGTGCCAGCACCTTCGGGGTTCCCCCCTACGAGCAGTACTTC; CDR3 protein: CASTFGVPPYEQYF
clone size: -; D gene: TRBD1; J gene: TRBJ2-2; V gene: TRBV6-5; CDR3 DNA: TGTGCCAGCAGGCGGGACAGGGGGTGGGCCGGGGAGCTGTTTTTT; CDR3 protein: CASRRDRGWAGELFF
clone size: -; D gene: -; J gene: TRBJ2-5; V gene: TRBV5-1; CDR3 DNA: TGCGCCAGCAGCTTGCAAGCAAACCGAGGGGAGACCCAGTACTTC; CDR3 protein: CASSLQANRGETQYF
clone size: -; D gene: -; J gene: TRBJ1-2; V gene: TRBV20-1; CDR3 DNA: TGCAGTGCTAGAGACCCTACAGGGCTTGATGGCTACACCTTC; CDR3 protein: CSARDPTGLDGYTF
clone size: many; D gene: TRBD2; J gene: TRBJ2-7; V gene: TRBV20-1; CDR3 DNA: TGCAGTGCTAGGGGACTAGCGGGAGAGACCGAGCAGTACTTC; CDR3 protein: CSARGLAGETEQYF
clone size: -; D gene: TRBD2; J gene: TRBJ2-1; V gene: TRBV3-1; CDR3 DNA: TGTGCCAGCAGCCTCGGGACGGGACTAGCAATCAATGAGCAGTTCTTC; CDR3 protein: CASSLGTGLAINEQFF
clone size: -; D gene: TRBD1; J gene: TRBJ2-1; V gene: TRBV6-6; CDR3 DNA: TGTGCCAGCAGTCCCTCCCAGGGGGCGAATGAGCAGTTCTTC; CDR3 protein: CASSPSQGANEQFF